This T cell receptor (beta chain) was documented in a study of shared clonotypes between healthy human individuals. General observations from the study: Large sequencing depth failed to make sorted-subset sequencing complete, rarefaction showed.

As for this clone: As yet, its antigen is unknown.

Germline CDR1 is MGHDK and CDR2 is SYGVNS. The length of the CDR3 is 14 residues. Trimming removed 1 base at V and 3 bases at J, with 9 bases between. Sequencing was performed with immunoSEQ multiplex PCR; in TCRdb, only in-frame clones are kept and a portion is missing. Among about 120,000 clones listed, about 71% were seen once. The TCR originated in a woman in her 30s in good health. The V call is TRBV25-1, the J call TRBJ1-1; TRBD1 might be the D (5 bases). The sequencing sample was made of memory CD8+ T cells sorted from blood. Subset defined: CD45RO+ cells pooled with CCR7-negative TemRA cells. The CDR3 DNA follows: TGTGCCAGCAGTGAATTGGGGGGTGACACTGAAGCTTTCTTT. Translation: CASSELGGDTEAFF.